This TCR beta chain was obtained from a study of blood T cell repertoires in COVID-19. Across the study: Spain, Italy and the United States supplied samples that represented acute and convalescent COVID-19. T cells, B-cell-depleted T cells, or PBMCs provided the cDNA or gDNA that served as material.

In the authors' workflow: Amplification of reference gene primers provided the estimated nucleated cell counts. TCRdb's table, derived via immunoSEQ multiplex PCR, lists solely in-frame clones and lacks some. V and J calls and clone size are copied from that table; D and trimming were computed from the DNA. Of around 80,000 clones listed, about 80% are singletons. There are 15 residues in the CDR3. The V end lost 4 bases, the J end lost 3 bases, and 13 bases lay between the germline ends. Germline CDR1 and CDR2: MDHEN and SYDVKM. This clonotype originated in a human donor in a cohort sampled during active COVID-19. The specimen was peripheral blood. This rearrangement joins TRBV28 to TRBJ2-1; perhaps TRBD2 as D (5 bases). Here the CDR3 reads CASSSAGWGYNEQFF. CDR3 DNA: TGTGCCAGCAGTTCTGCGGGCTGGGGCTACAATGAGCAGTTCTTC.